This T cell receptor (beta chain) was identified during a study of OX40 agonist ivuxolimab in advanced cancers. Trimming left V 1 base short and J 5 bases short, with 11 bases between. This CDR3 has 13 residues. Germline V gene lookup returns CDR1 SQVTM and CDR2 ANQGSEA. The assay was immunoSEQ multiplex PCR, and TCRdb's table has in-frame clones only and misses some. The sample includes more than 45,000 clones, more than 75% of them seen just once. The J gene is TRBJ2-5, the V gene TRBV29-1, with D uncertain. Sequencing was performed on CD4+ or CD8+ T cells sorted from blood, taken in a trial of the OX40 agonist ivuxolimab. The source is an adult with an advanced solid tumor such as melanoma, head and neck, liver or kidney cancer. CDR3 in amino acids: CSVEGTIGETQYF. For the CDR3, the DNA is TGCAGCGTTGAAGGGACCATTGGGGAGACCCAGTACTTC.